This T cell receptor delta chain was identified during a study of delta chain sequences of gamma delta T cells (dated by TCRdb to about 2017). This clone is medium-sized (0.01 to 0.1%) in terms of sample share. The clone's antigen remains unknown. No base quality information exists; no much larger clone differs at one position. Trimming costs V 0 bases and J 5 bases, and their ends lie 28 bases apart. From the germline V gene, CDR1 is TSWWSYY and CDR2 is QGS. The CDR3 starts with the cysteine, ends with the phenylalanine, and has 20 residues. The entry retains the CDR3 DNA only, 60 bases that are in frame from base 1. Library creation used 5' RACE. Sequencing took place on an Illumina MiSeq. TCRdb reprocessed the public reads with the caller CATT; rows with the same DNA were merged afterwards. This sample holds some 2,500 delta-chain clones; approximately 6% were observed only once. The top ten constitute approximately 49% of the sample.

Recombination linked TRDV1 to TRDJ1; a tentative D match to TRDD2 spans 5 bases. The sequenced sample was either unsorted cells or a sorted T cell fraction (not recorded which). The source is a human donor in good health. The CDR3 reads CALGELYPLLSRRVADKLIF. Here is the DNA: TGTGCTCTTGGGGAACTTTACCCTCTCCTATCCCGGAGGGTGGCGGATAAACTCATCTTT.